The clone carrying this TCR beta chain was detected a few times. The antigen remains unidentified. The sample belongs to a study of blood T cells in healthy people across ages. Study-wide context: About one barcoded beta molecule was captured per two T cells (by template switching). Findings and caveats of the study: Among long-lived donors, naive CD4+ cells were more numerous and diversity higher than in aged donors.

For the second PCR, which ran for roughly 6 to 11 cycles, a sample-barcoded 5' primer and a J-beta primer mix were used. Each CDR3 protein is one row after TCRdb ran MiXCR on the 5' RACE reads. This table has about 1.5 million distinct CDR3 sequences, roughly two fifths appearing once. V lost 0 bases and J 7 bases, leaving 15 bases between the germline ends. CDR1 and CDR2 from the germline V gene are LGHDT and YNNKEL (reference sequence). The CDR3 has 15 amino acids. This rearrangement joins TRBV3-1 to TRBJ1-2, with TRBD1 as a possible D gene (6 bases). This TCR was recovered from a woman aged 18-30 years in good health. The sequencing input was blood. The CDR3 loop reads CASSQEATGYSGYTF. DNA for the CDR3: TGTGCCAGCAGCCAAGAAGCAACAGGGTACTCTGGCTACACCTTC.